Below are 12 T cell receptor beta chains sequenced from a single sample in a study of vaccination and CD4 T cells after COVID-19. The Oncomine TCR Beta short-read assay sequenced DNA from cultured CD4+ T cells. TCRdb redid the calling of the PCR reads with MiXCR, one entry per CDR3 protein. Among around 12,000 distinct CDR3 sequences listed, around 50% were seen once. No antigen has been assigned to these receptors. The treatment: roughly 11-day PBMC culture with coronavirus spike peptide pools or control peptides (ViraFEST assay). Sequencing was performed on CD4+ T cells from blood, cultured in vitro. The source of these receptors is a human donor who had recovered from COVID-19.

The chain joins TRBV7-2 to TRBJ1-5; 8 bases are shared with TRBD1. Losses at the gene ends were 5 bases for V and 7 bases for J; bases not matched to a gene: 7. Germline lookup yields CDR1 SGHTA and CDR2 FQGNSA. This CDR3 has 14 amino acids. The CDR3 nucleotides are TGTGCCAGCAGCCCAGGACAGGGTCGGCAGCCCCAGCATTTT. Translation gives CASSPGQGRQPQHF.

This clonotype is labeled medium-sized. The rearrangement links TRBV7-2 to TRBJ2-7; 7 bases fit TRBD1. The ends lost 5 bases at V and 4 bases at J; junction bases unmatched: 5. CDR3 length equals 13 residues. Germline loops: CDR1 SGHTA, CDR2 FQGNSA. The CDR3 spells CASSMDRQYEQYF. CDR3 bases: TGTGCCAGCAGCATGGACAGGCAGTACGAGCAGTACTTC.

In its sample, this clonotype ranks as medium-sized. The chain joins TRBV24-1 to TRBJ2-3, with D possibly matching TRBD1 (6 bases). The CDR3 has 12 residues. Germline lookup yields CDR1 KGHDR and CDR2 SFDVKD. V gave up 9 bases and J gave up 4 bases, with 10 bases separating them. CDR3 DNA sequence: TGTGCCACCCAGGGGACCTCAGATACGCAGTATTTT. Its protein is CATQGTSDTQYF.

This clonotype was seen a handful of times. This rearrangement joins TRBV27 to TRBJ1-2; D unclear. V was cut by 2 bases and J by 4 bases, with 8 bases left in between. The CDR3 sequence is 13 residues long. From germline, CDR1 is MNHEY and CDR2 SMNVEV (reference sequence). CDR3 region: CASSLVRGYGYTF. The CDR3 DNA reads TGTGCCAGCAGTTTAGTAAGAGGCTATGGCTACACCTTC.

The chain has TRBV10-2 and TRBJ1-6; maybe TRBD1 (5 bases). Trimming left V 5 bases short and J 9 bases short, with 23 bases between. This CDR3 is 17 amino acids long. CDR1 and CDR2 (germline): WSHSY, SAAADI. CDR3 nucleotide sequence: TGCGCCAGCAGTCTTACGATAGGACACGACGTTGGTTCACCCCTCCACTTT. Translation gives CASSLTIGHDVGSPLHF.

The V call is TRBV7-2, the J call TRBJ2-7; 10 positions match TRBD2. The ends lost 6 bases at V and 3 bases at J; junction bases unmatched: 8. Germline V gene data show CDR1 as SGHTA and CDR2 as FQGNSA. The CDR3 consists of 15 residues. The CDR3: CASSLGLAEYYEQYF. The CDR3 coding sequence is TGTGCCAGCAGTCTAGGACTAGCGGAGTACTACGAGCAGTACTTC.

This sequence joins TRBV6-2 or TRBV6-3 and TRBJ1-5; D remains unclear. The CDR3 has 12 residues. CDR1 MNHEY and CDR2 SVGEGT come from the germline V gene. The ends were cut back, 7 bases at V and 2 bases at J, with 6 bases in the middle. CDR3 sequence: CASNDGNQPQHF. In nucleotides, the CDR3 is TGTGCCAGCAATGACGGCAATCAGCCCCAGCATTTT.

This clonotype was seen once. The chain combines TRBV7-2 with TRBJ2-3; 9 bases map to TRBD1. V lost 5 bases, J lost 2 bases, and 5 bases stayed unmatched. This CDR3 comprises 15 residues. Germline CDR1 SGHTA, CDR2 FQGNSA. The CDR3: CASSLGQGPTDTQYF. The CDR3 DNA reads TGTGCCAGCAGCCTCGGACAGGGGCCCACAGATACGCAGTATTTT. Drawing the rest from reference TRBV7-2 and TRBJ2-3, the complete variable domain is GAGVSQSPSNKVTEKGKDVELRCDPISGHTALYWYRQSLGQGLEFLIYFQGNSAPDKSGLPSDRFSAERTGGSVSTLTIQRTQQEDSAVYLCASSLGQGPTDTQYFGPGTRLTVL.

J is TRBJ1-5 and V is TRBV20-1; D perhaps matches TRBD1 (5 bases). CDR1 and CDR2 from the germline V gene are DFQATT and SNEGSKA (reference sequence). V lost 6 bases and J lost 5, with 17 bases in between. The CDR3 covers 14 residues. CDR3 coding DNA: TGCAGTGCGGGCGGGGGGGTAGGGGATCAGCCCCAGCATTTT. This gives the protein CSAGGGVGDQPQHF.

This clonotype turned up a few times. The chain's CDR3 is CASSEQEYNSPLHF. The CDR3 bases are TGTGCCAGCAGTGAACAGGAGTATAATTCACCCCTCCACTTT. The chain employs TRBV2 and TRBJ1-6; D is unclear. The CDR3 sequence is 14 residues long. The V end lost 2 bases, the J end lost 4 bases, and 6 bases lay between the germline ends. Germline V gene lookup returns CDR1 SNHLY and CDR2 FYNNEI.

V is TRBV25-1 and J is TRBJ2-1, with a weak D call TRBD2 (7 bases). The CDR3 covers 16 residues. The V gene lost 3 bases and the J gene lost 8 bases, with 20 bases spanning the gap. CDR1 and CDR2 (germline): MGHDK, SYGVNS. The CDR3 reads CASSDLAWGGRYEQFF. The CDR3 DNA sequence: TGTGCCAGCAGTGATCTCGCGTGGGGGGGGCGGTATGAGCAGTTCTTC.

V gene TRBV7-8 combines with J gene TRBJ2-3; a weak D match, TRBD1 (5 bases). Germline assignment: CDR1 SGHVS and CDR2 FQNEAQ. With 5 bases removed from V and 6 bases from J, the gap between germline ends came to 12 bases. The CDR3 contains 13 residues. The CDR3 is CASSDQGLDTQYF. The CDR3 coding sequence is TGTGCCAGCAGCGATCAGGGTTTGGATACGCAGTATTTT.